This record covers a single TCR beta chain. This clonotype showed up many times. No cognate antigen has been identified for it. There are no base qualities to consult, and no much larger clone falls within one base. These data are taken from a study of T cell repertoires in cytomegalovirus infection (dated by TCRdb to between 2017 and 2020). Regarding the complete study: Donor HLA type was relevant to the analysis, because carriage of CMV infection together with the matching HLA type was indicated by public TCR beta signatures. Broader findings and caveats from the paper: Cumulative frequency of public TCR beta family members discriminated carriers of CMV infection plus the relevant HLA type in this cohort and an independent roughly 350-donor cohort. The ex vivo response was dominated by HLA-C-restricted CMV-specific TCR beta clonotypes, which also provided the single most frequent clonotype in two of eight donors.

The instrument was an Illumina HiSeq 1500. TCRdb cleaned the public reads at Q25 with fastp, built clones with MiXCR and kept in-frame beta chains. Each entry is one CDR3 protein sequence, shown with its most common DNA and genes. Within this sample are more than 200,000 distinct CDR3 sequences, with around 9% of them counted one time only. The leading ten clones occupy around 16% of the sample. This clonotype originated in a human donor in good health (CMV status not recorded). Some clones in this sample may be carry-over from other donors' samples. The material sequenced was PBMCs.

In nucleotides, the sequence is TGTGCCAGCAGCGACAGGGATTACACTGAAGCTTTCTTT. This gives the protein CASSDRDYTEAFF. The chain employs TRBV6-2 or TRBV6-3 and TRBJ1-1; the central 7 bases match TRBD1. V lost 6 bases and J lost 3 bases, and the count of bases not matched to a germline gene is 4. The germline V gene sets CDR1 to MNHEY and CDR2 to SVGEGT. The cysteine opens and the phenylalanine closes a CDR3 of 13 amino acids. Left in the record is the CDR3 DNA by itself, 39 bases read in frame from the first base.